A single T cell receptor beta chain is shown here with its context. The sample is drawn from a study of CD8+ T cells in alopecia areata. Per germline, CDR1 SGDLS and CDR2 YYNGEE. CDR3 length: 12 amino acids. V lost 5 bases to trimming and J lost 6 bases, with 12 bases between them. Documented treatment: oral pan-JAK inhibitor, 5-10 mg twice daily. Sequencing templates came from extracted RNA that was reverse transcribed into cDNA. Profiling relied on immunoSEQ multiplex PCR, and the TCRdb table lists in-frame clones only, not all of them. The table lists about 180,000 clones, roughly half of them singletons.

This TCR was sampled from a human donor with alopecia areata. The chain is built from TRBV9 and TRBJ2-7, with D tentatively TRBD1 or TRBD2 (5 bases each). Specimen: CD8+ T cells sorted from blood, collected at week 52, from a patient treated with tofacitinib. The CDR3 is CASSRGDLEQYF. CDR3 coding DNA: TGTGCCAGCAGTCGGGGCGACCTCGAGCAGTACTTC.